This T cell receptor beta chain was observed in a study of early stage breast cancer tumors. Across the study: Average read coverage per sample was roughly 9.7-fold. Study findings and constraints: Unsorted bulk genomic DNA sequencing lacked pairing and functional marker data. Comparing each tissue with blood distinguished tumor from normal in about 90% of the 16 patients.

Turning to this clone: Its antigen is undetermined.

Some clones are missing from TCRdb's copy, which holds only in-frame ones; the method was immunoSEQ multiplex PCR. The sample holds more than 12,000 clones; 65% to 85% are singletons and the top ten take around 4.6%. Enough DNA from normal breast tissue often took roughly 85-330 mg. This CDR3 comprises 14 residues. V was trimmed by 1 base and J by 3 bases, leaving 10 bases between them. The germline CDR1 and CDR2 sequences are SGHDN and FVKESK. This rearrangement joins TRBV14 to TRBJ2-7, with D hard to call. The sample comprised normal breast tissue next to the tumor. The receptor was isolated from a person aged 25 to 40 with breast cancer. The CDR3 DNA reads as TGTGCCAGCAGCCAAGCCAACAGTTACTACGAGCAGTACTTC. Protein sequence: CASSQANSYYEQYF.